This TCR beta chain derives from a study of tissue T cells after allogeneic stem cell transplantation (dated by TCRdb to the early 2020s). Study-wide context: TCR beta repertoires were profiled across many tissues obtained from research autopsies of patients with and without GVHD, as well as in mouse models of GVHD. The human arm was conducted as a prospective observational study, and neither blinding nor randomization was performed. General conclusions and limits of the study: The study did not establish which tissue TCRs were alloreactive or antigen-specific, and some clones may have been host cells that persisted. Not many T cell clones showed up in more than one patient, yet clustering based on motifs uncovered repertoire signatures that were shared across patients in a tissue-specific way. Within patients, how anatomically similar tissues were was a major factor shaping TCR repertoire composition, regardless of disease or transplant status. In both patients and mice, only a limited portion of the TCR repertoire detected in tissues was captured by blood and spleen T cells. A small and clinically heterogeneous patient cohort was studied, and sampling depth was acknowledged as a limitation.

Before genomic DNA isolation with the DNeasy Blood & Tissue Kit, mouse tissues were minced with razor blades in buffered saline. Receptors were amplified or captured by the immunoSEQ multiplex PCR assay. Adaptive Biotechnologies performed the TCRbeta CDR3 sequencing at survey depth and reported CDR3 sequences, V/J genes, productive frequency and template counts. Amplification of TCR beta CDR3 regions started from genomic DNA instead of RNA. The source study handled its data this way. Pairwise repertoire overlap between tissues was quantified with Jensen-Shannon divergence, where 1 means complete divergence and 0 identical. Based on pairwise JSD values, tissues were grouped by single-linkage agglomerative hierarchical clustering, and the results were shown as dendrograms. GLIPH2 was applied to all patient samples using simulation_depth 1000, kmer_min_depth 3, and cdr3_length_cutoff 8, and only groups with more than two unique CDR3s were retained. A standardized tissue-overlap score extrapolated Jaccard GLIPH-group overlap across patients to a standard repertoire size of 1000 clones. Associations of diversity with clinical or experimental variables used linear mixed-effect models with tissue fixed effects and individual random effects. TCRdb mirrors the immuneACCESS table, restricted to in-frame sequences. Some clones are absent from its copies; in checked studies, under half trace to an unresolved V gene, and the reason for the others is unknown. For V, J and clone size, that table is used; D and trimming come from the DNA. Recorded for this sample are about 2,300 clones; roughly three fifths of them occurred a single time. The ten largest clones take up around 3% of the sample.

Counted from cysteine to phenylalanine, this CDR3 has 15 amino acids. Part of the CDR3 DNA is given, 42 bases translated from base 1. Here V drops 5 bases and J drops 2 bases, and the junction holds 6 bases not matched to any gene. The germline V gene (reference sequence) yields LGHDT for CDR1 and YNNKQL for CDR2. To note about this clone: Its specific antigen is unknown. Gene names and germline sequences here are the mouse ones. Coverage ceases 1 residue before the CDR3 finishes, and the germline J gene fills in the end.

The TCR comes from a female BALB/c mouse in good health. Mice belonging to this strain carry MHC haplotype H2-d. The sample comprised gut tissue. This chain joins TRBV4 to TRBJ2-5, and TRBD2 aligns with 8 junction nucleotides. For the CDR3, the sequence is CASSPYWGTQDTQYF. The part of the CDR3 DNA that was read is TGTGCCAGCAGCCCCTACTGGGGGACCCAAGACACCCAGTAC.